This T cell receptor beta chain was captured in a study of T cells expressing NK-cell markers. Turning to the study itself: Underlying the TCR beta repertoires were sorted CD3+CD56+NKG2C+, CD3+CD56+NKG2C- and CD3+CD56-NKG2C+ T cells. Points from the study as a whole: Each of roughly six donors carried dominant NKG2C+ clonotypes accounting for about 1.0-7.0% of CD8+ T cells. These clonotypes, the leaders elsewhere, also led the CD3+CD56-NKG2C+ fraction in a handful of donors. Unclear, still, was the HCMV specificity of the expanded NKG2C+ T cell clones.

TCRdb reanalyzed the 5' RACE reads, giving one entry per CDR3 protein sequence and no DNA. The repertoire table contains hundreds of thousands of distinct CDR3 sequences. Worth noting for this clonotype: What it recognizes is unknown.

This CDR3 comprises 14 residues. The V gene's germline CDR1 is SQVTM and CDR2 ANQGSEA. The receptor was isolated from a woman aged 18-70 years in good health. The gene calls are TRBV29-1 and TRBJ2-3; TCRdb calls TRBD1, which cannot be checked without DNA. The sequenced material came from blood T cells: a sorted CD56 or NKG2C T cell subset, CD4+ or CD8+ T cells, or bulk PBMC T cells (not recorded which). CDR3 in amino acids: CSAHSGTGRDTQYF.